These 5 T cell receptor beta chains originate from one sample sequenced in a study of blood T cell repertoires in COVID-19. TCRdb keeps only in-frame clones here, not all; method: immunoSEQ multiplex PCR. The table includes 88,000 or so clones, approximately 90% detected once. The source material was PBMCs or T cells enriched from blood (not recorded which). These receptors all come from a woman in her forties or fifties with acute COVID-19.

V is TRBV10-3 and J is TRBJ2-5; perhaps TRBD1 as D (6 bases). The germline V gene has CDR1 ENHRY and CDR2 SYGVKD. The CDR3 runs 14 residues. Trimming shortened V by 10 bases and J by 1 base, and 16 bases separated the two germline ends. The CDR3 nucleotides read TGTGCCACATCACAGGGTTATCTCCAAGAGACCCAGTACTTC. Its translation is CATSQGYLQETQYF.

This clone was picked up one time. The chain carries TRBV6-5 and TRBJ1-6; a weak D match, TRBD1 (5 bases). Germline CDR1 reads MNHEY; CDR2 reads SVGAGI. Trimming left V 6 bases short and J 5 bases short, with 11 bases between. This CDR3 is built from 14 residues. The CDR3 protein is CASSYRRNNSPLHF. CDR3 bases: TGTGCCAGCAGCTACAGGAGAAATAATTCACCCCTCCACTTT.

This sequence joins TRBV18 and TRBJ2-7; 9 bases align to TRBD1. Germline CDR1 KGHSH, CDR2 LQKENI. Unmatched junction bases numbered 1, after V lost 2 bases and J lost 2 bases. This CDR3 comprises 14 residues. In DNA form, the CDR3 reads TGTGCCAGCTCACCATGGGACAGGGCCTACGAGCAGTACTTC. This encodes CASSPWDRAYEQYF.

The chain recombines TRBV7-2 with TRBJ1-5, with D possibly being TRBD1 (5 bases). Trimming took off 3 bases at V and 1 base at J, with 10 bases between the two ends. The germline V gene has CDR1 SGHTA and CDR2 FQGNSA. The CDR3 covers 15 residues. The CDR3 sequence: CASSLAGLSNQPQHF. The DNA for the CDR3 is TGTGCCAGCAGCTTGGCAGGGCTAAGCAATCAGCCCCAGCATTTT.

This rearrangement joins TRBV19 to TRBJ1-1, with 9 bases that match TRBD1. Germline CDR1 LNHDA, CDR2 SQIVND (reference sequence). V shed 7 bases and J 1 base; nucleotides not matched to a gene: 10. The CDR3 consists of 16 residues. The CDR3 sequence is CASIPGQGLTNTEAFF. Written as DNA, the CDR3 is TGTGCCAGTATCCCGGGACAGGGTTTGACGAACACTGAAGCTTTCTTT. Filled out from reference TRBV19 and TRBJ1-1, the complete variable domain reads DGGITQSPKYLFRKEGQNVTLSCEQNLNHDAMYWYRQDPGQGLRLIYYSQIVNDFQKGDIAEGYSVSREKKESFPLTVTSAQKNPTAFYLCASIPGQGLTNTEAFFGQGTRLTVV.